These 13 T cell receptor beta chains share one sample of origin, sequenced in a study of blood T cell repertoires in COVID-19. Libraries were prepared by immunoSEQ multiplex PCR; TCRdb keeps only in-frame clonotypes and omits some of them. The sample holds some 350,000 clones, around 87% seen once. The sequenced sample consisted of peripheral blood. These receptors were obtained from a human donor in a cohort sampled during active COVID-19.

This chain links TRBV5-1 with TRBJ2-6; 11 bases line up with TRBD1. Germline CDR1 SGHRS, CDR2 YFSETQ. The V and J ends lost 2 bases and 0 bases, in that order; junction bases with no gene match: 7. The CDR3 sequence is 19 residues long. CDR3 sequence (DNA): TGCGCCAGCAGCTTAGGGACAGGGGGTCCACCCTCTGGGGCCAACGTCCTGACTTTC. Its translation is CASSLGTGGPPSGANVLTF.

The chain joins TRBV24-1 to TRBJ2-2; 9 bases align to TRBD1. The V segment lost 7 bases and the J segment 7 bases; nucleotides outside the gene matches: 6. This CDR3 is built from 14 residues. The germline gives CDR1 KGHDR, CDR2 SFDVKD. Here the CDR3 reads CATSRQGGDGELFF. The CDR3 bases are TGTGCCACCAGCAGACAGGGGGGAGACGGGGAGCTGTTTTTT.

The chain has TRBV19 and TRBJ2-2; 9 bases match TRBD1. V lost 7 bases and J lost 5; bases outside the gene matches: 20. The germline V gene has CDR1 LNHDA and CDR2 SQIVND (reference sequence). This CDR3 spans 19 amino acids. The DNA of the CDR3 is TGTGCCAGTACCTATCGAGGGACAGGGTTGGACTCGTGGACCGGGGAGCTGTTTTTT. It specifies CASTYRGTGLDSWTGELFF.

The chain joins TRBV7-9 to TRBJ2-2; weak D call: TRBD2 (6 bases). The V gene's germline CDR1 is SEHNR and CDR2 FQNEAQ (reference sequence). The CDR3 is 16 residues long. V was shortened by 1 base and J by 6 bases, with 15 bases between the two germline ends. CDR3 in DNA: TGTGCCAGCAGCTTAGGATGGAGGGCCGGGTCCGGGGAGCTGTTTTTT. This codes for CASSLGWRAGSGELFF.

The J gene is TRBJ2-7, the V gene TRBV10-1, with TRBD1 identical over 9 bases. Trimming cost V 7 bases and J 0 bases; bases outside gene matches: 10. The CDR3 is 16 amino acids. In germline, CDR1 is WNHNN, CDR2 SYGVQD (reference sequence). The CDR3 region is CASTSPGTGISYEQYF. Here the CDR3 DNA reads TGCGCCAGCACCTCACCCGGGACAGGGATCTCCTACGAGCAGTACTTC.

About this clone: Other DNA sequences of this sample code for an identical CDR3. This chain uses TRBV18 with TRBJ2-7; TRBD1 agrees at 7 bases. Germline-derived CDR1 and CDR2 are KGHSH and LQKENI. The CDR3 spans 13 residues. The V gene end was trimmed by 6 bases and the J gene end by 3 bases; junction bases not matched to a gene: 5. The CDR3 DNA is TGTGCCAGCTCTCCTCCAGGGGGCTACGAGCAGTACTTC. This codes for CASSPPGGYEQYF.

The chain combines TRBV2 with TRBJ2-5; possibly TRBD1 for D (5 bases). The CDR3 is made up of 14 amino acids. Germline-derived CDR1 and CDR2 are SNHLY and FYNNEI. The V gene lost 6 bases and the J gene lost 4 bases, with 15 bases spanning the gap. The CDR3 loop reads CASSRIRGGETQYF. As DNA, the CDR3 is TGTGCCAGCAGCAGAATAAGGGGTGGAGAGACCCAGTACTTC.

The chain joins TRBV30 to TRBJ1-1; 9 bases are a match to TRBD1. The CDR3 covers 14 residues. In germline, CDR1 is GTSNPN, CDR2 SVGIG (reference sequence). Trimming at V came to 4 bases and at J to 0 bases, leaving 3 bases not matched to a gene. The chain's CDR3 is CAWTGQGMNTEAFF. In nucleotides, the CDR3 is TGTGCCTGGACCGGACAGGGGATGAACACTGAAGCTTTCTTT.

The DNA for the CDR3 is TGTGCCTGGACTAGCTTGGAGACCCAGTACTTC. As protein: CAWTSLETQYF. The chain recombines TRBV30 with TRBJ2-5; TRBD2 is a possible D gene (5 bases). The CDR3 is 11 amino acids. Germline V gene sequence: CDR1 GTSNPN, CDR2 SVGIG (reference sequence). V gave up 4 bases and J gave up 5 bases, with 8 bases separating them.

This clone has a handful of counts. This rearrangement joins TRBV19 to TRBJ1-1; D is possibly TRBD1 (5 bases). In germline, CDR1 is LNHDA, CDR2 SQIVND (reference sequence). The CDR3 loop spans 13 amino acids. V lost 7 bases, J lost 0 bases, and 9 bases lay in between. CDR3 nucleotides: TGTGCCAGTAATGAGGACATGAACACTGAAGCTTTCTTT. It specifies CASNEDMNTEAFF.

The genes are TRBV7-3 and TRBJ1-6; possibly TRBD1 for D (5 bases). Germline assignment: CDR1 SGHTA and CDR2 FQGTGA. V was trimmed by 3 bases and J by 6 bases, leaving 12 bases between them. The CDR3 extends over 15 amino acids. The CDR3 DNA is TGTGCCAGCAGCTTGGGCAGGGAAAGTAATTCACCCCTCCACTTT. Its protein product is CASSLGRESNSPLHF.

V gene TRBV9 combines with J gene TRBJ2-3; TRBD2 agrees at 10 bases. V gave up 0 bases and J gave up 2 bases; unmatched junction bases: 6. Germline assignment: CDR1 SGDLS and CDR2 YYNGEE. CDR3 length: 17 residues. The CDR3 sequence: CASSVAMTSGLTDTQYF. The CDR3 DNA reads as TGTGCCAGCAGCGTAGCGATGACTAGCGGGCTCACAGATACGCAGTATTTT.

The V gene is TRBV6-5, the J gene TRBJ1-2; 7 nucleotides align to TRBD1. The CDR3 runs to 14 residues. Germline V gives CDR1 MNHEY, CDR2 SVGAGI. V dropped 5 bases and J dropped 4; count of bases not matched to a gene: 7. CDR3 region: CASSRDSLSYGYTF. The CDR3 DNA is TGTGCCAGCAGTAGGGACAGCCTTAGCTATGGCTACACCTTC.